These 2 T cell receptor beta chains originate from one sample sequenced in a study of CD4 T cells in relation to SARS-CoV-2 and coronaviruses. Sequencing was performed with immunoSEQ multiplex PCR; in TCRdb, only in-frame clones are kept and a portion is missing. The sample records 27,000 or so clones, around 76% being singletons. The unexposed donors gave CD4+ T cells in about 2011-2018, prior to COVID-19. CD4+ T cells were isolated from the cells after more than nine days of culture. No antigen has been assigned to these receptors. What was sequenced was CD4+ T cells from PBMCs, cultured in vitro. These receptors came from a human donor in good health.

This clone has more than one count but fewer than ten. This chain uses TRBV5-4 with TRBJ2-3; possibly TRBD2 for D (6 bases). The CDR3 covers 15 residues. The V gene's germline CDR1 is SGHNT and CDR2 YYREEE (reference sequence). Deletions cut 4 bases from V and 5 bases from J, with 17 bases between. The CDR3 reads CASSQPGSLKDTQYF. DNA of the CDR3: TGTGCCAGCAGCCAACCCGGGAGCCTTAAAGATACGCAGTATTTT.

CDR3 amino acids: CASSNQGFGTEAFF. The CDR3 region has the DNA TGTGCCAGCAGTAACCAGGGTTTTGGGACTGAAGCTTTCTTT. This sequence joins TRBV7-6 and TRBJ1-1; a possible D gene is TRBD1 (5 bases). CDR3 length: 14 amino acids. From germline, CDR1 is SGHVS and CDR2 FNYEAQ. Trimming cost V 6 bases and J 5 bases, with 16 bases left between them.